This T cell receptor beta chain comes out of a study of blood T cell repertoires in COVID-19. Study as a whole: Sources were T cells, B-cell-depleted T cells, or PBMCs; the material itself was cDNA or gDNA.

Per the original methods: For nucleated cells, counts were estimated from reference gene primer amplification. TCRdb's table, derived via immunoSEQ multiplex PCR, lists solely in-frame clones and lacks some. The D gene and trimming were derived from the DNA, and the V and J assignments and clone size from that table. The sample holds tens of thousands of clones, 60% to 85% seen once. This clone has only a few counts. This CDR3 has 14 residues. Trimming pared 4 bases from V and 7 bases from J, leaving 13 bases between. CDR1 and CDR2 (germline): MGHDK, SYGVNS. This TCR came from a man older than 75 with active or convalescent COVID-19. The chain carries TRBV25-1 and TRBJ2-2; TRBD2 is a possible D gene (6 bases). Sequencing input: peripheral blood. The CDR3 spells CASSVSGVYGELFF. DNA of the CDR3: TGTGCCAGCAGTGTTTCGGGAGTTTACGGGGAGCTGTTTTTT.